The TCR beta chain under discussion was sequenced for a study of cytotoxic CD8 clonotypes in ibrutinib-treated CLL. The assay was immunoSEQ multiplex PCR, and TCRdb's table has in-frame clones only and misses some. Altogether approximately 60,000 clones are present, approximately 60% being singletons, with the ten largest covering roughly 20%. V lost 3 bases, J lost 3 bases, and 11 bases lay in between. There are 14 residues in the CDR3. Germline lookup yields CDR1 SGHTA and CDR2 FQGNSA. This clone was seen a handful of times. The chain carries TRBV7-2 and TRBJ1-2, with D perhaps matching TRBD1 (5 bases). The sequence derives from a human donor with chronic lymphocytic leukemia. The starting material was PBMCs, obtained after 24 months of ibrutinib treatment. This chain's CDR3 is CASSLVGGYYGYTF. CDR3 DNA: TGTGCCAGCAGCTTGGTGGGGGGGTACTATGGCTACACCTTC.